This T cell receptor (beta chain) was documented in a study of blood T cell repertoires in COVID-19. Background on the study: The origin of the acute and convalescent COVID-19 samples was the United States, Italy and Spain. In each case, the material was cDNA or gDNA derived from T cells, B-cell-depleted T cells, or PBMCs.

J lost 7 bases, V lost 8 bases, and 8 bases had no gene match. This CDR3 has 13 amino acids. In the source study's methods: From reference gene primer amplification, estimates of nucleated cell counts were derived. The table came from immunoSEQ multiplex PCR; TCRdb's copy has only in-frame clones and leaves some out. That table gives V, J and clone size, and the DNA gave D and trimming. The sample has about 200,000 clones, 70% to 90% seen once. What was sequenced was peripheral blood. The V call is TRBV12-3 or TRBV12-4, the J call TRBJ2-1; 7 bases match TRBD2. The clonotype was recovered from a woman aged 80 or over with acute or convalescent COVID-19. Here the CDR3 DNA reads TGTGCCAGCTTGGGGGAGGGCAGGAATGAGCAGTTCTTC. It is translated as CASLGEGRNEQFF.